This entry lists 9 T cell receptor beta chains sequenced from one sample in a study of T cells in Graves' hyperthyroidism and ophthalmopathy. Amplification of TCR beta CDR3 regions was performed using RNA transcripts as template. The study used the HTBI primer set for a first-round RT-PCR of the TCR CDR3. TCRdb analysed the multiplex PCR reads with MiXCR anew, one entry per CDR3 protein. The repertoire holds some 360,000 distinct CDR3 sequences, with about a sixth as singletons. The sample taken for sequencing was blood. The receptors derive from a woman in her thirties or forties with Graves' ophthalmopathy.

The rearrangement joins TRBV6-2 or TRBV6-3 to TRBJ2-7; the D gene is possibly TRBD1 (6 bases). The CDR3 length is 16 residues. Germline loops: CDR1 MNHEY, CDR2 SVGEGT. V lost 4 bases to trimming and J lost 2 bases, with 18 bases between them. The chain's CDR3 is CASSLDRGFGPYEQYF. The CDR3, as DNA: TGTGCCAGCAGTTTAGATAGGGGGTTCGGCCCCTACGAGCAGTACTTC.

V gene TRBV19 combines with J gene TRBJ1-2; no reliable D call. Germline V CDR1 and CDR2: LNHDA, SQIVND (reference sequence). V was cut by 6 bases and J by 5 bases, with 10 bases left in between. The CDR3 length is 12 residues. The CDR3: CASRDWDYGYTF. The CDR3 DNA is TGTGCCAGTAGAGATTGGGATTATGGCTACACCTTC.

This clonotype showed up many times. The V and J genes are TRBV7-3 and TRBJ2-2, with 8 bases fitting TRBD1. Losses at the gene ends were 1 base for V and 7 bases for J; bases not matched to a gene: 2. Germline-derived CDR1 and CDR2 are SGHTA and FQGTGA. The CDR3 extends over 14 amino acids. This CDR3 reads CASSLMTGVGELFF. CDR3 in DNA: TGTGCCAGCAGCTTAATGACAGGGGTCGGGGAGCTGTTTTTT.

The chain carries TRBV19 and TRBJ1-6; unclear D gene. V lost 4 bases and J 0 bases, leaving 7 bases between the germline ends. There are 15 residues in the CDR3. Germline CDR1 LNHDA, CDR2 SQIVND (reference sequence). The CDR3 DNA reads TGTGCCAGTAGTACCTCGAGCTCCTATAATTCACCCCTCCACTTT. Residues: CASSTSSSYNSPLHF.

The chain uses TRBV12-3 or TRBV12-4 and TRBJ1-5; TRBD1 aligns across 7 bases. The CDR3 runs 14 residues. V gave up 5 bases and J gave up 11 bases; unmatched junction bases: 12. CDR3 sequence reads: CASSLDRWIRAQHF. CDR3 sequence (DNA): TGTGCCAGCAGTCTGGACAGGTGGATTCGGGCCCAGCATTTT.

This clonotype was seen at least ten times. The gene calls are TRBV7-9 and TRBJ2-7; 8 nucleotides agree with TRBD2. The V segment lost 5 bases and the J segment 4 bases; nucleotides outside the gene matches: 7. Germline lookup yields CDR1 SEHNR and CDR2 FQNEAQ (reference sequence). The CDR3 spans 14 residues. This chain's CDR3 is CASSHPTSVYEQYF. As DNA, the CDR3 is TGTGCCAGCAGCCACCCGACTAGCGTATACGAGCAGTACTTC.

This clonotype has ten or more counts. The rearrangement joins TRBV5-1 to TRBJ2-7; D perhaps matches TRBD2 (5 bases). Germline CDR1 is SGHRS and CDR2 is YFSETQ. Trimming stripped 4 bases from V and 1 base from J, with 24 bases between. The CDR3 spans 18 residues. CDR3 residues: CASSAGFTALDESYEQYF. CDR3 DNA: TGCGCCAGCAGCGCGGGTTTCACCGCCCTCGACGAATCCTACGAGCAGTACTTC.

This clonotype was seen many times. V is TRBV5-1 and J is TRBJ2-2; D perhaps matches TRBD1 (5 bases). Trimming removed 4 bases from V and 7 bases from J, with 8 bases in between. This CDR3 contains 12 residues. Germline V lookup: CDR1 SGHRS, CDR2 YFSETQ. Here the CDR3 reads CASSPQGGELFF. CDR3 in DNA: TGCGCCAGCAGCCCGCAGGGCGGGGAGCTGTTTTTT.

In its sample, this clonotype was seen many times. The chain joins TRBV5-6 to TRBJ2-7, with TRBD1 identical over 7 bases. This CDR3 has 15 amino acids. The J segment lost 0 bases and the V segment lost 4 bases, leaving 7 bases of the junction unmatched. Germline V gives CDR1 SGHDT, CDR2 YYEEEE. DNA of the CDR3: TGTGCCAGCAGCACCGGACAGGAACTCTCCTACGAGCAGTACTTC. It yields the protein CASSTGQELSYEQYF.